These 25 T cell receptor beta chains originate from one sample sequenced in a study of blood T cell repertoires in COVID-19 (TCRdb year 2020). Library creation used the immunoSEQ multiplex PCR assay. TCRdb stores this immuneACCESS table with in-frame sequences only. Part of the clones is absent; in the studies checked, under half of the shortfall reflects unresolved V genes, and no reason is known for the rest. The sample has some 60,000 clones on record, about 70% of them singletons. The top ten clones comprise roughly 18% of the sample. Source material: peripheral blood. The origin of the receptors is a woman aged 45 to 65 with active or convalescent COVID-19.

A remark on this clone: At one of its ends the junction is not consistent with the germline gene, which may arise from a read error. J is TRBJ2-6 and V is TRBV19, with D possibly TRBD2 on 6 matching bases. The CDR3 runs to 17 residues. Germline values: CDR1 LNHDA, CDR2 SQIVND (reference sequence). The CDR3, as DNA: TGTGCCAGTAGTATCCGACTAGGGTGGTCTGGGGCCAACGTCCCGACTTTC. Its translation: CASSIRLGWSGANVPTF.

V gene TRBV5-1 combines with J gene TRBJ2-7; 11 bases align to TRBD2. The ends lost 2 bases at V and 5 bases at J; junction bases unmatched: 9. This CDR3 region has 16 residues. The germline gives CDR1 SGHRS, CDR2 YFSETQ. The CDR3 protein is CASSFSGRAERDEQYF. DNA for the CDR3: TGCGCCAGCAGCTTTAGCGGGAGGGCCGAAAGGGACGAGCAGTACTTC. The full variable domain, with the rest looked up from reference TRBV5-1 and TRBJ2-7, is KAGVTQTPRYLIKTRGQQVTLSCSPISGHRSVSWYQQTPGQGLQFLFEYFSETQRNKGNFPGRFSGRQFSNSRSEMNVSTLELGDSALYLCASSFSGRAERDEQYFGPGTRLTVT.

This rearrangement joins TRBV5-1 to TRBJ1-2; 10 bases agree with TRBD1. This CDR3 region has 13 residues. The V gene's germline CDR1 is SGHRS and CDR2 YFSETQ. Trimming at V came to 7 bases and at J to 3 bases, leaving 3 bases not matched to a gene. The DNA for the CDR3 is TGCGCCAGCCGACAGGGGGCTGACTATGGCTACACCTTC. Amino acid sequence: CASRQGADYGYTF.

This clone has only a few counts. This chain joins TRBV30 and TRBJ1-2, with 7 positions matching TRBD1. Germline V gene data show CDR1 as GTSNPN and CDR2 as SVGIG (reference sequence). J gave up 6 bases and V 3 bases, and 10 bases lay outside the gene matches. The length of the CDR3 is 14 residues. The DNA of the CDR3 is TGTGCCTGGAGCCCCGGCAGGGGGTTAAATGGCTACACCTTC. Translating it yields CAWSPGRGLNGYTF.

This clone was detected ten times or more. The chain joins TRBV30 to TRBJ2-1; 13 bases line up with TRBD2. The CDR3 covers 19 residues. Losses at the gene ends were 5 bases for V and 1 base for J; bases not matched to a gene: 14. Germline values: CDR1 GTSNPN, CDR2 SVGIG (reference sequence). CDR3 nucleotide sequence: TGTGCCTGGCGGGGGTGGGGGACTAGCGGGAAGTCTTCCTACAATGAGCAGTTCTTC. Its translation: CAWRGWGTSGKSSYNEQFF.

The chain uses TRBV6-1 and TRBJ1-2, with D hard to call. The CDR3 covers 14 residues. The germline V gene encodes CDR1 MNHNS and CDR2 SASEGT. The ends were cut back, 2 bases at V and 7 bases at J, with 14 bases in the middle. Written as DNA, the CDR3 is TGTGCCAGCAGTGAACAAGTCCCCGGGAGTGGCTACACCTTC. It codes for CASSEQVPGSGYTF.

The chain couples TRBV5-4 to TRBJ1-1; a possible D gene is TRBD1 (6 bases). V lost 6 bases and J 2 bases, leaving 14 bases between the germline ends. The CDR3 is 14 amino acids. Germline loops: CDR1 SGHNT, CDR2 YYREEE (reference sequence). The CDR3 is CASTYGTLNTEAFF. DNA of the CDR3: TGTGCCAGCACCTATGGGACACTAAACACTGAAGCTTTCTTT.

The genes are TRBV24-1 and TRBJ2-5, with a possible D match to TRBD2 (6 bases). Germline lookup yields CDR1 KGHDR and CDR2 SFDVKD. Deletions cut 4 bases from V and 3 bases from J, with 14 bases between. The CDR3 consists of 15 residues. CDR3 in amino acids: CATSESGREEETQYF. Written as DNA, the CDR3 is TGTGCCACCAGTGAGTCCGGCAGGGAGGAAGAGACCCAGTACTTC.

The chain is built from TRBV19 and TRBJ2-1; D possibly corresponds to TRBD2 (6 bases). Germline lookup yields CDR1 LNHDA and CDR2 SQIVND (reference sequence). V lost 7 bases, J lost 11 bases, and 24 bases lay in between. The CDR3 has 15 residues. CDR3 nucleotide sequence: TGTGCCAGTACAAACGCGGGCCGGGGGATAAGGAAGCAGTTCTTC. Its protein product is CASTNAGRGIRKQFF. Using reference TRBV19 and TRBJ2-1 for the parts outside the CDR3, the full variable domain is DGGITQSPKYLFRKEGQNVTLSCEQNLNHDAMYWYRQDPGQGLRLIYYSQIVNDFQKGDIAEGYSVSREKKESFPLTVTSAQKNPTAFYLCASTNAGRGIRKQFFGPGTRLTVL.

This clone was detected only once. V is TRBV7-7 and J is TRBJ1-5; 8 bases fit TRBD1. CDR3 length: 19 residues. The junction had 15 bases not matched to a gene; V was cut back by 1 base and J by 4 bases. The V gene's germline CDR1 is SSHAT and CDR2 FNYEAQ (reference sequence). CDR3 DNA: TGTGCCAGCAGCTTAGTCGATTTACAGGGGGAACGCGGGAATCAGCCCCAGCATTTT. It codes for CASSLVDLQGERGNQPQHF.

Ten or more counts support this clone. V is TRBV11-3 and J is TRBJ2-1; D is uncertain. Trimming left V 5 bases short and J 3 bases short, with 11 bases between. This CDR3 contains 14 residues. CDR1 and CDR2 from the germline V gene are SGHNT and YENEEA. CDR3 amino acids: CASSENHLYNEQFF. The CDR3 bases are TGTGCCAGCAGCGAGAACCACCTCTACAATGAGCAGTTCTTC.

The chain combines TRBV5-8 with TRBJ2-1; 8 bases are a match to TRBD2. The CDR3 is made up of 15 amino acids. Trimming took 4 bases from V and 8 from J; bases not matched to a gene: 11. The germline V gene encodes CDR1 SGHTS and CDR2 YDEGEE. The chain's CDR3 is CASSPRTLAVDEQFF. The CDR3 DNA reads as TGTGCCAGCAGCCCAAGAACACTAGCGGTGGATGAGCAGTTCTTC.

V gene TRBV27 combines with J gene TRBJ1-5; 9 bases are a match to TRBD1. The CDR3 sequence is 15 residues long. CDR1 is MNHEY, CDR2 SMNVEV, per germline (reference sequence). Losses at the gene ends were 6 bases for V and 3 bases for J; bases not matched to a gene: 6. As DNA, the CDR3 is TGTGCCAGCAGGCCAACAGGGGGCGTCAATCAGCCCCAGCATTTT. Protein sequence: CASRPTGGVNQPQHF.

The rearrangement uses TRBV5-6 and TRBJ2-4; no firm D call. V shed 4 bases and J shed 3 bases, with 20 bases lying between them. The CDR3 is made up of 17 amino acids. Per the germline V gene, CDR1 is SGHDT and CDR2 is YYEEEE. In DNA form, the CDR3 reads TGTGCCAGCAGCCCGGGTTTCTCTGCGGTGGGCAAAAACATTCAGTACTTC. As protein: CASSPGFSAVGKNIQYF. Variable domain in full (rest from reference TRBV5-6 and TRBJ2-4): DAGVTQSPTHLIKTRGQQVTLRCSPKSGHDTVSWYQQALGQGPQFIFQYYEEEERQRGNFPDRFSGHQFPNYSSELNVNALLLGDSALYLCASSPGFSAVGKNIQYFGAGTRLSVL.

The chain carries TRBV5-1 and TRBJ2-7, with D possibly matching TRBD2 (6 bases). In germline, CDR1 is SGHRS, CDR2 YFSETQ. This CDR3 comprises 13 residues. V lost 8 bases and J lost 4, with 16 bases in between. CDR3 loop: CASLRREFYEQYF. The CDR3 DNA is TGCGCCAGTCTGAGACGGGAGTTTTACGAGCAGTACTTC.

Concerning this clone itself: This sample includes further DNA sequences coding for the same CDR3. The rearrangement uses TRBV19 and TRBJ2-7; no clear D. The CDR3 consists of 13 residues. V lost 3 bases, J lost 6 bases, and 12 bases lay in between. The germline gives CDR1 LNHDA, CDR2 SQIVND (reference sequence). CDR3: CASSITRSGEQYF. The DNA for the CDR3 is TGTGCCAGTAGTATTACCCGCTCAGGCGAGCAGTACTTC.

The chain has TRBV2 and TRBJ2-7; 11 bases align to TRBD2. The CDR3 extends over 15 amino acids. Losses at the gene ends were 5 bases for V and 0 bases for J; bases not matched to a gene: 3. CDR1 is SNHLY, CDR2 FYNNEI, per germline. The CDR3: CASSWTSGRSYEQYF. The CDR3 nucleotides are TGTGCCAGCAGTTGGACTAGCGGGCGCTCCTACGAGCAGTACTTC.

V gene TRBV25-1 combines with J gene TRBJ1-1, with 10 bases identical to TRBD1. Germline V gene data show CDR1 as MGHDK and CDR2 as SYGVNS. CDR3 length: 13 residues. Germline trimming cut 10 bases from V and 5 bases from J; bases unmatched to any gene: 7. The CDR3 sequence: CATRDRGGTEAFF. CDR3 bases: TGTGCCACCAGGGACAGGGGAGGTACTGAAGCTTTCTTT. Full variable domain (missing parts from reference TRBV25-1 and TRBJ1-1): EADIYQTPRYLVIGTGKKITLECSQTMGHDKMYWYQQDPGMELHLIHYSYGVNSTEKGDLSSESTVSRIRTEHFPLTLESARPSHTSQYLCATRDRGGTEAFFGQGTRLTVV.

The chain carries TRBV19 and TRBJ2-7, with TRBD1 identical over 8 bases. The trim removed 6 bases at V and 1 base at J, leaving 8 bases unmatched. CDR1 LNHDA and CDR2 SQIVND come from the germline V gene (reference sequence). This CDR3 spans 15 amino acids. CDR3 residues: CASSSGTGGSYEQYF. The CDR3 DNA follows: TGTGCCAGTAGCTCCGGGACAGGAGGTTCCTACGAGCAGTACTTC.

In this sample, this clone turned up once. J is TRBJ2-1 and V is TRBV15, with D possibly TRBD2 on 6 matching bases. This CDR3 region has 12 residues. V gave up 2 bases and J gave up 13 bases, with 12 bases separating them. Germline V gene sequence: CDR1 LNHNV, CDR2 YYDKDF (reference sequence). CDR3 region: CATSRPTSPQFF. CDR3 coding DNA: TGTGCCACCAGCAGACCGACTAGTCCTCAGTTCTTC.

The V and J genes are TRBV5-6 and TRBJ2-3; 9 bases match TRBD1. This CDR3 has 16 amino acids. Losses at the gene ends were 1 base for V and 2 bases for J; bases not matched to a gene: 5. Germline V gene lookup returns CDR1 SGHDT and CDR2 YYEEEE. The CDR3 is CASSLRWDRVTDTQYF. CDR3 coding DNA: TGTGCCAGCAGCTTGAGGTGGGACAGGGTCACAGATACGCAGTATTTT.

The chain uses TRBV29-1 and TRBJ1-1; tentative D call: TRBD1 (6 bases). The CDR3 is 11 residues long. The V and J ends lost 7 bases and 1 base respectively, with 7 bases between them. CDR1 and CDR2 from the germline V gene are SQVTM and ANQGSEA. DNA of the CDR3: TGCAGCGGACAGGAGAACACTGAAGCTTTCTTT. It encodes CSGQENTEAFF.

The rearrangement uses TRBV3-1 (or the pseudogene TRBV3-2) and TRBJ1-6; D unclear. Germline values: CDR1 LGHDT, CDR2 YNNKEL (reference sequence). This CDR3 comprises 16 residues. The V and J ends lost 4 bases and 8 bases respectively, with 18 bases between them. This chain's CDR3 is CASSLRGPAFYSPLHF. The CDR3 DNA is TGTGCCAGCAGCCTAAGAGGGCCAGCTTTCTATTCACCCCTCCACTTT.

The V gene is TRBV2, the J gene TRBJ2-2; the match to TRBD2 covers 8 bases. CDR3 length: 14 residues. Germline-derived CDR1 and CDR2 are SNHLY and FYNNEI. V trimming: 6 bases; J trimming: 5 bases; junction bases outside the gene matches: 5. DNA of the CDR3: TGTGCCAGCAGCAGCTCGGGAGGGACCGGGGAGCTGTTTTTT. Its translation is CASSSSGGTGELFF.

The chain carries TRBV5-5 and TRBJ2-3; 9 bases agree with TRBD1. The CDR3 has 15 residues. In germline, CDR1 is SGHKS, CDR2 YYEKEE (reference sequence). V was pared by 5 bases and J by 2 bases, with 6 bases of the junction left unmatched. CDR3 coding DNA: TGTGCCAGCAGTACCGGGACAGGGCTCACAGATACGCAGTATTTT. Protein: CASSTGTGLTDTQYF.